These 25 T cell receptor beta chains originate from one sample sequenced in a study of T cells in Graves' hyperthyroidism and ophthalmopathy. Amplification of TCR beta CDR3 regions used RNA as the template. The TCR CDR3 first-round RT-PCR relied on the HTBI primer set. Each CDR3 protein is one row after TCRdb ran MiXCR on the multiplex PCR reads. Of a few hundred thousand distinct CDR3 sequences in the sample, less than 20% are singletons; the top ten hold roughly 6.6%. Sequences were obtained from blood. The receptors here all came from a woman in her 30s with Graves' hyperthyroidism.

There are many counts of this clonotype. The V gene is TRBV3-2, the J gene TRBJ2-1; TRBD1 is taken as the D call from the table, unchecked against the DNA. TRBV3-2 is assigned pseudogene status. CDR3 size: 17 residues. CDR3 protein: CASSQEGRTGEDNEQFF. CDR3 nucleotides: TGTGCCAGCAGCCAAGAAGGAAGGACAGGGGAAGACAATGAGCAGTTCTTC.

A remark on this clonotype: A much larger clonotype is one base distant, so this may be a read error. The J gene is TRBJ1-1, the V gene TRBV6-1; D unresolved. CDR3 size: 14 residues. The V gene lost 7 bases and the J gene lost 1 base, with 13 bases spanning the gap. Germline CDR1 MNHNS, CDR2 SASEGT. The CDR3 nucleotides are TGTGCCAGCACCCTGGGCAGCCAGAACACTGAAGCTTTCTTT. Translation gives CASTLGSQNTEAFF.

This clonotype was counted at least ten times. This sequence joins TRBV5-1 and TRBJ1-5; a weak D match, TRBD1 (5 bases). This CDR3 comprises 15 residues. CDR1 and CDR2 (germline): SGHRS, YFSETQ. Trimming removed 0 bases from V and 0 bases from J, with 7 bases in between. The CDR3 loop reads CASSLGGYSNQPQHF. The CDR3 DNA reads as TGCGCCAGCAGCTTGGGGGGCTATAGCAATCAGCCCCAGCATTTT.

This clonotype came up a few times. The chain combines TRBV2 with TRBJ2-6, with 8 positions matching TRBD1. The CDR3 is made up of 16 amino acids. Germline CDR1 and CDR2: SNHLY and FYNNEI. V lost 9 bases and J lost 2; bases outside the gene matches: 9. The CDR3, as DNA: TGTGCCAGTGTACAGGGGGTCCCCACTGGGGCCAACGTCCTGACTTTC. Translation gives CASVQGVPTGANVLTF.

The chain links TRBV6-1 to TRBJ2-7, with D maybe TRBD1 (5 bases). Germline CDR1 is MNHNS and CDR2 is SASEGT. Trimming pared 7 bases from V and 2 bases from J, leaving 12 bases between. This CDR3 is built from 13 residues. CDR3 sequence reads: CASTWGLTYEQYF. CDR3 DNA: TGTGCCAGCACCTGGGGCCTAACCTACGAGCAGTACTTC.

This clonotype was found many times. This rearrangement joins TRBV12-3 or TRBV12-4 to TRBJ2-7, with 9 nucleotides matching TRBD1. The CDR3 loop spans 14 amino acids. With 6 bases clipped from V and 4 bases from J, the junction kept 7 bases outside the gene matches. The CDR3 DNA is TGTGCCAGCAGACCACAGGGGGCAGAGTACGAGCAGTACTTC. It specifies CASRPQGAEYEQYF.

This rearrangement joins TRBV20-1 to TRBJ2-6; 8 bases are a match to TRBD1. The V segment lost 2 bases and the J segment 0 bases; nucleotides outside the gene matches: 9. CDR1 is DFQATT and CDR2 is SNEGSKA in the germline V gene (reference sequence). CDR3 length equals 18 residues. The DNA for the CDR3 is TGCAGTGCTAGACGTACAACAGGGGGTCCCTCTGGGGCCAACGTCCTGACTTTC. Translating gives CSARRTTGGPSGANVLTF.

In this sample, this clonotype turned up many times. This chain joins TRBV11-2 and TRBJ1-3; D is unclear. Germline CDR1 SGHAT, CDR2 FQNNGV. V was cut by 6 bases and J by 2 bases, with 5 bases left in between. The CDR3 totals 12 residues. This chain's CDR3 is CASSLTGNTIYF. The CDR3, as DNA: TGTGCCAGCAGTCTCACTGGAAACACCATATATTTT.

In this sample, this clonotype turned up a few times. The J gene is TRBJ1-2, the V gene TRBV3-1; 8 bases map to TRBD1. CDR1 is LGHDT and CDR2 is YNNKEL in the germline V gene (reference sequence). This CDR3 comprises 16 residues. Germline trimming cut 4 bases from V and 5 bases from J; bases unmatched to any gene: 12. In DNA form, the CDR3 reads TGTGCCAGCAGCCCGAAGCTCCAGGACAGGGTTTATGGCTACACCTTC. It encodes CASSPKLQDRVYGYTF.

The J gene is TRBJ2-4, the V gene TRBV10-2; maybe TRBD2 (6 bases). The CDR3 sequence is 16 residues long. V was trimmed by 5 bases and J by 0 bases, leaving 14 bases between them. Germline lookup yields CDR1 WSHSY and CDR2 SAAADI. The CDR3 DNA follows: TGCGCCAGCAGTCCTCGCGGGGTTCTAGCCAAAAACATTCAGTACTTC. It is translated as CASSPRGVLAKNIQYF.

The table lists this clonotype with many counts. The chain couples TRBV5-1 to TRBJ1-1, with a weak D call TRBD1 (5 bases). Germline V CDR1 and CDR2: SGHRS, YFSETQ. Deletions cut 0 bases from V and 5 bases from J, with 11 bases between. The CDR3 totals 14 residues. CDR3 nucleotide sequence: TGCGCCAGCAGCTTGGCCGTGGGGGAAACTGAAGCTTTCTTT. It yields the protein CASSLAVGETEAFF.

This clonotype turned up a few times. V gene TRBV9 combines with J gene TRBJ1-1; D gene ambiguous. V lost 0 bases and J 6 bases, leaving 12 bases between the germline ends. Per germline, CDR1 SGDLS and CDR2 YYNGEE. This CDR3 spans 14 amino acids. The CDR3 DNA follows: TGTGCCAGCAGCGTAGGAGGGTCCACTCCTGAAGCTTTCTTT. This translates into CASSVGGSTPEAFF.

There are many counts of this clonotype. The V call is TRBV20-1, the J call TRBJ2-7; 9 bases fit TRBD1. This CDR3 spans 15 amino acids. V gave up 6 bases and J gave up 3 bases; unmatched junction bases: 12. Germline CDR1 and CDR2: DFQATT and SNEGSKA (reference sequence). CDR3 DNA sequence: TGCAGTGCCATTTCCGGAAACAGGGGGCTCTACGAGCAGTACTTC. Amino acid sequence: CSAISGNRGLYEQYF.

The chain recombines TRBV11-2 with TRBJ1-4; unclear D gene. CDR3 size: 13 residues. Germline-derived CDR1 and CDR2 are SGHAT and FQNNGV. Trimming removed 4 bases at V and 10 bases at J, with 13 bases between. In nucleotides, the CDR3 is TGTGCCAGCAGCTCCGTTAGATCTCGAAAACTGTTTTTT. It encodes CASSSVRSRKLFF.

The V and J genes are TRBV7-2 and TRBJ1-5; a weak D match, TRBD1 (5 bases). The V gene lost 4 bases and the J gene lost 4 bases, with 11 bases spanning the gap. The CDR3 totals 14 residues. The V gene's germline CDR1 is SGHTA and CDR2 FQGNSA. CDR3: CASSWRAGNQPQHF. In DNA form, the CDR3 reads TGTGCCAGCAGCTGGCGGGCAGGGAATCAGCCCCAGCATTTT.

This clonotype was seen repeatedly, ten times or more. J is TRBJ2-3 and V is TRBV5-1; TRBD1 matches at 12 bases. Germline-derived CDR1 and CDR2 are SGHRS and YFSETQ. Trimming cost V 7 bases and J 1 base; bases outside gene matches: 10. The CDR3 runs 17 residues. The DNA for the CDR3 is TGCGCCAGCGGACCGGGACAGGGGGCGCTAGGCACAGATACGCAGTATTTT. Translated: CASGPGQGALGTDTQYF.

The rearrangement joins TRBV4-1 to TRBJ1-4; D is ambiguous. This CDR3 is built from 13 residues. Germline values: CDR1 MGHRA, CDR2 YSYEKL. V lost 0 bases and J lost 8, with 7 bases in between. CDR3 DNA: TGCGCCAGCAGCCAAGACCCGCCCGAAAAACTGTTTTTT. Protein: CASSQDPPEKLFF.

The chain couples TRBV4-3 to TRBJ1-2; 10 bases map to TRBD1. V gave up 4 bases and J gave up 3 bases; unmatched junction bases: 17. Germline V lookup: CDR1 LGHNA, CDR2 YSLEER. The CDR3 spans 19 residues. In DNA form, the CDR3 reads TGCGCCAGCAGCCTAATCTCGGGACAGGGGTCCTTTTACCACTATGGCTACACCTTC. Residues: CASSLISGQGSFYHYGYTF.

J is TRBJ2-7 and V is TRBV7-2; D possibly matches TRBD1 or TRBD2 (5 bases each). Trimming cost V 1 base and J 0 bases, with 10 bases left between them. This CDR3 has 15 residues. Germline CDR1 reads SGHTA; CDR2 reads FQGNSA. The CDR3, as DNA: TGTGCCAGCAGCTTAGGAGGGGTTAGCTCCTACGAGCAGTACTTC. Its translation is CASSLGGVSSYEQYF.

Many counts were recorded for this clonotype. CDR3 in DNA: TGTGCCACCAGCTCCCGACTAGCCCGGTGGTCCTACAATGAGCAGTTCTTC. The encoded protein is CATSSRLARWSYNEQFF. The chain carries TRBV15 and TRBJ2-1; 7 bases line up with TRBD2. There are 17 residues in the CDR3. CDR1 and CDR2 (germline): LNHNV, YYDKDF (reference sequence). J lost 1 base, V lost 5 bases, and 11 bases had no gene match.

In its sample, this clonotype was seen many times. CDR3 loop: CSARDPGQGPYEQYF. Written as DNA, the CDR3 is TGCAGTGCTAGAGACCCCGGACAGGGTCCCTACGAGCAGTACTTC. The chain employs TRBV20-1 and TRBJ2-7, with 8 nucleotides matching TRBD1. Germline V gene sequence: CDR1 DFQATT, CDR2 SNEGSKA (reference sequence). The CDR3 totals 15 residues. V lost 0 bases and J lost 2; bases outside the gene matches: 6.

In its sample, this clonotype was seen a few times. The J gene is TRBJ1-6, the V gene TRBV7-9, with 8 bases aligning to TRBD1. Germline-derived CDR1 and CDR2 are SEHNR and FQNEAQ (reference sequence). The CDR3 loop spans 17 amino acids. J was trimmed by 8 bases and V by 6 bases; bases with no gene match: 15. The CDR3: CASSFTGGLFSYSPLHF. The CDR3 nucleotides read TGTGCCAGCAGTTTTACAGGGGGTCTTTTTAGTTATTCACCCCTCCACTTT.

This clonotype was detected many times. The rearrangement uses TRBV20-1 and TRBJ2-1; TRBD2 matches at 8 bases. Germline lookup yields CDR1 DFQATT and CDR2 SNEGSKA (reference sequence). Trimming took 6 bases from V and 5 from J; bases not matched to a gene: 15. The CDR3 contains 16 residues. The CDR3: CSAVLGVAGNNNEQFF. The CDR3 region has the DNA TGCAGTGCGGTCCTTGGGGTAGCGGGGAACAACAATGAGCAGTTCTTC.

This clonotype was counted between two and nine times. This may stem from a read error, because a much larger clone lies one nucleotide away. This chain's CDR3 is CAWSPHAGGGNQPQHF. DNA of the CDR3: TGTGCCTGGAGCCCCCACGCAGGGGGAGGGAATCAGCCCCAGCATTTT. The rearrangement links TRBV30 to TRBJ1-5; 7 positions agree with TRBD1. The CDR3 spans 16 residues. Germline CDR1 GTSNPN, CDR2 SVGIG (reference sequence). The V and J ends lost 3 bases and 4 bases, in that order; junction bases with no gene match: 12.

CDR3 sequence (DNA): TGTGCCAGCAGTACGGGACCTTTGTACGAGCAGTACTTC. Translation gives CASSTGPLYEQYF. The chain joins TRBV5-4 to TRBJ2-7, with D perhaps assigned TRBD1 or TRBD2 (5 bases each). Germline values: CDR1 SGHNT, CDR2 YYREEE (reference sequence). This CDR3 region has 13 residues. V lost 5 bases to trimming and J lost 4 bases, with 13 bases between them.